These T cell receptor beta chains were read from a single sample in a study of blood T cell repertoires in COVID-19. Produced via immunoSEQ multiplex PCR; TCRdb's table is partial and in-frame only. The sample yields some 160,000 clones, around 87% seen once. Sequences were obtained from PBMCs or T cells enriched from blood (not recorded which). All receptors come from a woman aged 45-65 years who had recovered from COVID-19. Each CDR3 is given with its conserved first and last residue. A D gene is named only where the DNA matches it firmly. Where a row states a size, it is once, few, many or the class of an expanded clone; other rows omit it.

abundance | j_gene | v_gene | d_gene | CDR3aa | CDR3nt
NA | TRBJ1-3 | TRBV18 | NA | CASSLQLEVENTIYF | TGTGCCAGCTCACTTCAGCTAGAGGTCGAAAACACCATATATTTT
NA | TRBJ1-1 | TRBV5-1 | NA | CASSSGDNIINTEAFF | TGCGCCAGCAGCTCAGGGGACAATATTATCAACACTGAAGCTTTCTTT
NA | TRBJ2-7 | TRBV4-3 | NA | CASSQTLGAPHYEQYF | TGCGCCAGCAGCCAAACGTTAGGGGCGCCCCACTACGAGCAGTACTTC
NA | TRBJ2-5 | TRBV10-2 | TRBD2 | CASSVLSGRGGETQYF | TGCGCCAGCAGTGTCCTCTCGGGACGGGGAGGGGAGACCCAGTACTTC
NA | TRBJ2-3 | TRBV19 | NA | CASSPRGLSTDTQYF | TGTGCCAGTAGTCCAAGGGGGTTAAGCACAGATACGCAGTATTTT
NA | TRBJ2-3 | TRBV5-6 | TRBD2 | CASTKAGAPTDTQYF | TGTGCCAGCACCAAAGCGGGGGCCCCCACAGATACGCAGTATTTT
NA | TRBJ1-5 | TRBV30 | NA | CAWGRTANQPQHF | TGTGCCTGGGGTCGGACTGCCAATCAGCCCCAGCATTTT
NA | TRBJ1-3 | TRBV6-6 | NA | CASSVGLSISGNTIYF | TGTGCCAGCAGTGTGGGACTTTCAATCTCTGGAAACACCATATATTTT
once | TRBJ1-4 | TRBV4-2 | NA | CASSQDAGFNEKLFF | TGTGCCAGCAGCCAAGATGCAGGGTTTAATGAAAAACTGTTTTTT
NA | TRBJ2-1 | TRBV5-4 | NA | CASSPGGRYNEQFF | TGTGCCAGCAGCCCCGGGGGGCGCTACAATGAGCAGTTCTTC
NA | TRBJ1-1 | TRBV29-1 | NA | CSVDTRDTTRGTEAFF | TGCAGCGTTGATACCCGGGACACCACCCGTGGCACTGAAGCTTTCTTT
NA | TRBJ2-5 | TRBV19 | NA | CASSHHGTQYF | TGTGCCAGTAGTCATCACGGGACCCAGTACTTC
NA | TRBJ2-7 | TRBV11-1 | NA | CASNPDSLVSYEQYF | TGTGCCAGCAACCCGGACTCGCTAGTCTCCTACGAGCAGTACTTC
few | TRBJ1-1 | TRBV7-2 | NA | CASSLFTGNEAFF | TGTGCCAGCAGCCTATTTACAGGGAATGAAGCTTTCTTT
NA | TRBJ1-4 | TRBV6-5 | TRBD1 | CASSYPWTGNEKLFF | TGTGCCAGCAGTTACCCTTGGACAGGGAATGAAAAACTGTTTTTT
NA | TRBJ2-7 | TRBV19 | NA | CASSIAPDRGSEQYF | TGTGCCAGTAGTATAGCCCCGGACAGAGGAAGCGAGCAGTACTTC
once | TRBJ2-4 | TRBV7-2 | NA | CASSYPGNIQYF | TGTGCCAGCAGCTATCCGGGGAACATTCAGTACTTC
NA | TRBJ1-5 | TRBV19 | TRBD1 | CASRMDRGWNQPQHF | TGTGCCAGTAGGATGGACAGGGGGTGGAATCAGCCCCAGCATTTT
NA | TRBJ2-2 | TRBV19 | NA | CASSTRGMGSRAGELFF | TGTGCCAGTAGTACACGCGGAATGGGGAGTAGGGCCGGGGAGCTGTTTTTT
NA | TRBJ1-5 | TRBV19 | TRBD1 | CASSKRQGALVGSGQPQHF | TGTGCCAGTAGTAAGAGACAGGGGGCGCTGGTCGGGAGCGGTCAGCCCCAGCATTTT
NA | TRBJ2-3 | TRBV5-4 | TRBD2 | CASSSGLAGGNTQYF | TGTGCCAGCAGCTCGGGACTAGCGGGGGGCAATACGCAGTATTTT
once | TRBJ1-1 | TRBV30 | TRBD1 | CAWSTIGTAYLTEAFF | TGTGCCTGGAGTACTATCGGGACAGCCTACCTCACTGAAGCTTTCTTT
NA | TRBJ2-5 | TRBV6-2/TRBV6-3 | NA | CASSTVRETQYF | TGTGCCAGCAGTACGGTGAGAGAGACCCAGTACTTC
once | TRBJ2-7 | TRBV18 | TRBD2 | CASSQSGGEQYF | TGTGCCAGCTCCCAATCGGGGGGCGAGCAGTACTTC
NA | TRBJ1-2 | TRBV2 | NA | CASSEQGVRGYTF | TGTGCCAGCAGTGAACAGGGTGTAAGAGGCTACACCTTC
once | TRBJ1-4 | TRBV18 | TRBD1 | CASSQGTGHNEKLFF | TGTGCCAGCTCACAAGGGACAGGTCATAATGAAAAACTGTTTTTT
NA | TRBJ2-1 | TRBV7-6 | TRBD2 | CASSSRGDQFF | TGTGCCAGCAGCTCTCGGGGGGATCAGTTCTTC
NA | TRBJ1-2 | TRBV2 | NA | CASSGRVRYGYTF | TGTGCCAGCAGTGGGAGGGTGCGGTATGGCTACACCTTC
NA | TRBJ2-2 | TRBV4-2 | NA | CASSQEINFSNTGELFF | TGTGCCAGCAGCCAAGAGATAAACTTCTCGAACACCGGGGAGCTGTTTTTT
NA | TRBJ2-6 | TRBV4-2 | NA | CASSQDLQGFSGANVLTF | TGTGCCAGCAGCCAAGATTTACAGGGCTTCTCTGGGGCCAACGTCCTGACTTTC
NA | TRBJ1-1 | TRBV5-1 | TRBD1 | CASSLAPGQRYTEAFF | TGCGCCAGCAGCTTAGCACCGGGACAGAGATACACTGAAGCTTTCTTT
NA | TRBJ2-7 | TRBV11-3 | NA | CASSRQASYEQYF | TGTGCCAGCAGCAGACAGGCCTCCTACGAGCAGTACTTC
NA | TRBJ2-1 | TRBV19 | TRBD2 | CATASGSYNEQFF | TGTGCCACCGCTAGCGGTTCCTACAATGAGCAGTTCTTC
few | TRBJ2-3 | TRBV30 | TRBD2 | CAWSPLADLDTQYF | TGTGCCTGGAGTCCGCTAGCGGATTTAGATACGCAGTATTTT
NA | TRBJ2-7 | TRBV5-1 | NA | CASSRARPGDEQYF | TGCGCCAGCAGCCGGGCACGGCCCGGGGACGAGCAGTACTTC
few | TRBJ2-7 | TRBV5-4 | TRBD1 | CASSPGTGSSYEQYF | TGTGCCAGCAGCCCAGGGACAGGGAGCTCCTACGAGCAGTACTTC
once | TRBJ1-1 | TRBV5-1 | NA | CASSLNRVGTEAFF | TGCGCCAGCAGCCTCAATCGGGTTGGTACTGAAGCTTTCTTT
NA | TRBJ1-1 | TRBV19 | NA | CASTTGVVTEAFF | TGTGCCAGTACTACAGGAGTCGTCACTGAAGCTTTCTTT
NA | TRBJ2-5 | TRBV7-2 | NA | CASRIGQRPLGQETQYF | TGTGCCAGCAGGATTGGACAGAGGCCCCTTGGCCAAGAGACCCAGTACTTC